The clone carrying this TCR beta chain was found once. Antigen specificity is unknown. The data belong to a study of cytomegalovirus exposure and HLA in healthy donors. General observations from the study: Upon later analysis, HLA-associated TCR beta chains proved more clonally expanded than other, equally common chains.

The PCR ran on 60 Vbeta and 13 Jbeta primers. Repertoires were generated with immunoSEQ multiplex PCR, while TCRdb's copy carries only in-frame clones and drops some. In the table there are 95,000 to 100,000 clones, 76% of which are singletons. Trimming took 4 bases from V and 6 from J; bases not matched to a gene: 9. The CDR3 length is 15 residues. The germline gives CDR1 MNHEY, CDR2 SVGAGI. The specimen sequenced was PBMCs. The TCR was taken from a man aged 35 to 55 in good health and CMV-seronegative. The rearrangement uses TRBV6-5 and TRBJ1-5, with 7 bases lining up with TRBD1. Here the CDR3 DNA reads TGTGCCAGCAGTTCCCGGGGACAGCGCACTCAGCCCCAGCATTTT. It is translated as CASSSRGQRTQPQHF.